The rows below give T cell receptor beta chains drawn from one sample of a study of T-cell reconstitution after alpha-beta-depleted transplantation in children. TCRdb re-derived calls from the PCR reads in MiXCR, one entry per CDR3 protein. Of about 300,000 distinct CDR3 sequences listed, 9.5% to 13% are singletons. The sample here was PBMCs, taken before TCRalphabeta/CD19-depleted stem cell transplant. These receptors came from a boy in the first two years of life with acute myeloid leukemia, due to receive a stem cell transplant. Each CDR3 is given with its conserved first and last residue. D genes are given only for firm matches. For some rows the clone size is stated as once, few or many, or as a class when expanded; others skip it.

cdr3_nt cdr3_aa v_call d_call clone_size j_call
TGTGCCAGCAGCTTAGGAGTCCCAGGGGATATTAACACCGGGGAGCTGTTTTTT CASSLGVPGDINTGELFF TRBV7-6 - many TRBJ2-2
TGTGCCAGCAGTTCCGGACACTCTGGGGCCAACGTCCTGACTTTC CASSSGHSGANVLTF TRBV6-2/TRBV6-3 - many TRBJ2-6
TGTGCCAGCAGCCCGACAGGGGAAGGTGAAGCTTTCTTT CASSPTGEGEAFF TRBV7-9 TRBD1 many TRBJ1-1
TGTGCTAGTGGCATCGGTGTACACGAGCAGTACTTC CASGIGVHEQYF TRBV12-5 - - TRBJ2-7
TGTGCCAGCAGGAATAGCAATCAGCCCCAGCATTTT CASRNSNQPQHF TRBV12-3/TRBV12-4 - many TRBJ1-5
TGTGCCAGCAGTATGGCTAGCGGGGGGGCTGAGACCCAGTACTTC CASSMASGGAETQYF TRBV25-1 TRBD2 many TRBJ2-5
TGTGCCAGCAGCCCCTCGACTAGCGGGCTCTACGAGCAGTACTTC CASSPSTSGLYEQYF TRBV7-9 TRBD2 many TRBJ2-7
TGTGCCTGGAGATTGTCCTCCACCTACGAGCAGTACTTC CAWRLSSTYEQYF TRBV30 - few TRBJ2-7
TGCGCCACCTCTAGGGGGGAGCCTACCAAAAACATTCAGTACTTC CATSRGEPTKNIQYF TRBV5-1 - - TRBJ2-4
TGCGCCAGCACCTTTTCCGGGACAGCTTACAATGAGCAGTTCTTC CASTFSGTAYNEQFF TRBV5-1 TRBD1 many TRBJ2-1
TGTGCCAGTAGTGCCTACCCAGGACAGGGCAAAAACATTCAGTACTTC CASSAYPGQGKNIQYF TRBV19 TRBD1 many TRBJ2-4
TGCGCCAGCAGCTTGGTCGGACTAGCTAACATTCAGTACTTC CASSLVGLANIQYF TRBV5-1 TRBD2 many TRBJ2-4
TGTGCCAGCAGTTTTGACTCTGGGGCCAACGTCCTGACTTTC CASSFDSGANVLTF TRBV6-5 - many TRBJ2-6
TGCAGTGCTAGAGAGGGGGTCCCCAAAAACATTCAGTACTTC CSAREGVPKNIQYF TRBV20-1 - many TRBJ2-4
TGTGCCAGCAGCTTAGGGGACAGGGGTTTTGGGGCCAACGTCCTGACTTTC CASSLGDRGFGANVLTF TRBV7-3 TRBD1 - TRBJ2-6
TGTGCCAGCAGCCAGAGACTAGCGGGCTCCCGGTTAAGAGATACGCAGTATTTT CASSQRLAGSRLRDTQYF TRBV11-2 TRBD2 - TRBJ2-3
TGCGCCAGCAGCATTCCTCGACGGGGCGAGCAGTACTTC CASSIPRRGEQYF TRBV5-1 - many TRBJ2-7
TGCGCCAGCAGAGACCATAGCGGGGGAACTTACGAGCAGTACTTC CASRDHSGGTYEQYF TRBV5-1 TRBD2 many TRBJ2-7
TGTGCCAGCAGTTTGTACGCAGGGAAGTATAACGAGCAGTACTTC CASSLYAGKYNEQYF TRBV12-3/TRBV12-4 - - TRBJ2-7
TGTGCCAGCAGCCAAAGTCCCGGGGGACTCCAAGAGACCCAGTACTTC CASSQSPGGLQETQYF TRBV3-1 - many TRBJ2-5